This entry features one T cell receptor (beta chain) sequence. What it recognizes is unknown. This sample was included in a study of cytomegalovirus exposure and HLA in healthy donors. The study ran its PCR with 60 Vbeta and 13 Jbeta primers. Sequencing was performed with immunoSEQ multiplex PCR; in TCRdb, only in-frame clones are kept and a portion is missing. The sample holds about 99,000 clones. The germline V and J ends were trimmed by 4 bases and 4 bases, with 11 bases remaining between them. Germline CDR1 LNHDA, CDR2 SQIVND (reference sequence). CDR3 length: 13 amino acids. Study observations and caveats: Association of a missense DCLRE1C variant with TCR beta V- and J-gene trimming was reported in a later analysis. Researchers catalogued approximately 170 TCR beta chains as cytomegalovirus-associated.

These donors, healthy bone marrow donors, were studied. At sampling all donors were nominally healthy, likely with unrecorded immune exposures. Sequencing used PBMCs. The V and J genes are TRBV19 and TRBJ2-7; D may be TRBD2 (5 bases). This TCR derives from a man aged 35 to 55 in good health and CMV-seronegative. CDR3 coding DNA: TGTGCCAGTAGTAGCGGACTCTTTTACGAGCAGTACTTC. It specifies CASSSGLFYEQYF.